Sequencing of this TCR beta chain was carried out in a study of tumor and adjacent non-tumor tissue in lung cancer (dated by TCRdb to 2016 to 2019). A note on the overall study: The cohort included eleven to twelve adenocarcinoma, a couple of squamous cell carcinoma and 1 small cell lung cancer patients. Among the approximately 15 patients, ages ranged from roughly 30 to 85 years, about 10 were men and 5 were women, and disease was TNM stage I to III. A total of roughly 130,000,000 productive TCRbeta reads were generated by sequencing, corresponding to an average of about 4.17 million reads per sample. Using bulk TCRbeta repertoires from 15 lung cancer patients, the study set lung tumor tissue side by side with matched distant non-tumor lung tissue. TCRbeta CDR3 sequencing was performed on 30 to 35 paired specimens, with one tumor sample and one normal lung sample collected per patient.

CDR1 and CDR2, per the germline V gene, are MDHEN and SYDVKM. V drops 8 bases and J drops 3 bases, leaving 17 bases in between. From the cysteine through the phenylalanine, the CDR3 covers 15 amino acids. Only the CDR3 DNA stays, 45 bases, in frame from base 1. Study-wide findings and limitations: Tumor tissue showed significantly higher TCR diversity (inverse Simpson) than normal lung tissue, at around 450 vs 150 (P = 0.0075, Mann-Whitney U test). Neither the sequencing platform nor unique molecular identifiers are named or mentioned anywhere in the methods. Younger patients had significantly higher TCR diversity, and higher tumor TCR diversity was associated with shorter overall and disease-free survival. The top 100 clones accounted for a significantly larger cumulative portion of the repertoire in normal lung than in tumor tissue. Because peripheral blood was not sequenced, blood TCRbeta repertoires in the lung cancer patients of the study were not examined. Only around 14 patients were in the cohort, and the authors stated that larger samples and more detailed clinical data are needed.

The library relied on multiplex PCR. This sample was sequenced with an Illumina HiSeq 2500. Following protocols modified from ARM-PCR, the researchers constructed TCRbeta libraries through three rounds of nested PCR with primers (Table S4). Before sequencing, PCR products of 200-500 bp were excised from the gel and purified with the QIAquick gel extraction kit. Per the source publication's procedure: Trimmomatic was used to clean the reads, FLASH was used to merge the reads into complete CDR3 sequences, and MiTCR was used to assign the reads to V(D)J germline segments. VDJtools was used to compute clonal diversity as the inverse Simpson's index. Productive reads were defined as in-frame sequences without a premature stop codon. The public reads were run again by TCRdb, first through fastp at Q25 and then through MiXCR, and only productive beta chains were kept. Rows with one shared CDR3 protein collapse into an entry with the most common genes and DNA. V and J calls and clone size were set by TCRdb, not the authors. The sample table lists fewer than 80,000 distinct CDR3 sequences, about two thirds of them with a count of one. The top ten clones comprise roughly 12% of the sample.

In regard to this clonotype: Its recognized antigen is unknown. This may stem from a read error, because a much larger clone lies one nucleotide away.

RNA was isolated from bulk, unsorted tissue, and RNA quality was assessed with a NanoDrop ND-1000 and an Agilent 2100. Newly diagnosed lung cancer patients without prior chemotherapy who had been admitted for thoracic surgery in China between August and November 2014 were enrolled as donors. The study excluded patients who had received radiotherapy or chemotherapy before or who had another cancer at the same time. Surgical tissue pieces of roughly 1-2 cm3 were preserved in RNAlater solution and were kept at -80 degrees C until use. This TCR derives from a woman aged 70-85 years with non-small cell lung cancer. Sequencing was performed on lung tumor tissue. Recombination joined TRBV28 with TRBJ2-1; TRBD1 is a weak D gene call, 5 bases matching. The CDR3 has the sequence CASEKVSRDYNEQFF. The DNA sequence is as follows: TGTGCCAGCGAAAAAGTAAGCAGGGACTACAATGAGCAGTTCTTC.